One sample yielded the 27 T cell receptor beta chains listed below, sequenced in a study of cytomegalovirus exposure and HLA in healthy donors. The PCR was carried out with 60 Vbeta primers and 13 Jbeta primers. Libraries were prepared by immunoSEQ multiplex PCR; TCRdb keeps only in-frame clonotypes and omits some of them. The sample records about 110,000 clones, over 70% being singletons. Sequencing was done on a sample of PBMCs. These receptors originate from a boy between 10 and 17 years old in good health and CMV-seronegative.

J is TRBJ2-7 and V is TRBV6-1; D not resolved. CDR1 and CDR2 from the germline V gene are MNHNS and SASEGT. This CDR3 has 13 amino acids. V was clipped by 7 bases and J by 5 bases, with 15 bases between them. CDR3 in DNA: TGTGCCAGCACTACAAGGTACGAGGACGAGCAGTACTTC. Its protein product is CASTTRYEDEQYF.

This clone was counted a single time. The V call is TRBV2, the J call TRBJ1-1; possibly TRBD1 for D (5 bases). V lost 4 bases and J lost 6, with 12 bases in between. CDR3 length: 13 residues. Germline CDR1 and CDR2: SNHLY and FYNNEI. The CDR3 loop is CASSGQSGAEAFF. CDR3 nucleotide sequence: TGTGCCAGCAGTGGACAGAGCGGGGCTGAAGCTTTCTTT.

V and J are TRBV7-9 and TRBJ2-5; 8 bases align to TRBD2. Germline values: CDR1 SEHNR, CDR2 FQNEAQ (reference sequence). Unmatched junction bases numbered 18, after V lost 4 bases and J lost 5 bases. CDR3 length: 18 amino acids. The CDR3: CASSYQRASGSVLETQYF. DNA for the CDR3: TGTGCCAGCAGCTACCAGAGGGCTAGCGGGTCGGTTCTGGAGACCCAGTACTTC. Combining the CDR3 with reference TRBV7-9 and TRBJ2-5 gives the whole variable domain DTGVSQNPRHKITKRGQNVTFRCDPISEHNRLYWYRQTLGQGPEFLTYFQNEAQLEKSRLLSDRFSAERPKGSFSTLEIQRTEQGDSAMYLCASSYQRASGSVLETQYFGPGTRLLVL.

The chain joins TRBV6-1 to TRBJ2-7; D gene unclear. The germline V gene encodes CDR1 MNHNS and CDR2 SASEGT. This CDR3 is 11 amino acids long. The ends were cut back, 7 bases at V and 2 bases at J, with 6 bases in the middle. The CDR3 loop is CASTAAYEQYF. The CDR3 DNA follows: TGTGCCAGCACTGCGGCCTACGAGCAGTACTTC.

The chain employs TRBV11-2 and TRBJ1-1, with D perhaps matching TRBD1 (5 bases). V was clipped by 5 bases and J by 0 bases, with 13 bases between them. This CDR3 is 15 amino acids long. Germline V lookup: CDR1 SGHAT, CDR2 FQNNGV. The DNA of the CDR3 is TGTGCCAGCAGCCCCCGGACGGACATGAACACTGAAGCTTTCTTT. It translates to CASSPRTDMNTEAFF.

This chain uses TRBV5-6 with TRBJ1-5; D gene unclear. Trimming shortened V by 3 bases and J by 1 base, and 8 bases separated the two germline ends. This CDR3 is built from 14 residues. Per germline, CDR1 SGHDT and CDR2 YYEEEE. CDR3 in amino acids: CASSSPRSNQPQHF. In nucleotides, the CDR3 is TGTGCCAGCAGCTCCCCTCGGAGCAATCAGCCCCAGCATTTT.

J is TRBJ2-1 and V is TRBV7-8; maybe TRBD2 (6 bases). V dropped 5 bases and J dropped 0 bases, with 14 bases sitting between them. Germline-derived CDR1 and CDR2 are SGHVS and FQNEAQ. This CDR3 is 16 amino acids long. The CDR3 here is CASSASGHSSYNEQFF. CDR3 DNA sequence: TGTGCCAGCAGCGCGAGCGGGCACAGCTCCTACAATGAGCAGTTCTTC.

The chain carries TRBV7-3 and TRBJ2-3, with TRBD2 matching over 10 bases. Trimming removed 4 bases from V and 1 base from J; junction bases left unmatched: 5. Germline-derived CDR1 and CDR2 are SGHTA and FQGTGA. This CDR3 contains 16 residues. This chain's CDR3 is CASSSGGTSGTDTQYF. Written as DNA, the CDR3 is TGTGCCAGCAGCTCCGGGGGGACTAGCGGCACAGATACGCAGTATTTT.

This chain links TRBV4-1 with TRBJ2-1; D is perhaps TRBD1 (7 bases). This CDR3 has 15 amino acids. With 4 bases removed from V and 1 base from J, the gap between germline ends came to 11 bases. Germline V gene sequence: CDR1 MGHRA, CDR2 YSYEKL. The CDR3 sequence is CASSRPGGSYNEQFF. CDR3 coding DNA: TGCGCCAGCAGCCGGCCAGGGGGGTCCTACAATGAGCAGTTCTTC.

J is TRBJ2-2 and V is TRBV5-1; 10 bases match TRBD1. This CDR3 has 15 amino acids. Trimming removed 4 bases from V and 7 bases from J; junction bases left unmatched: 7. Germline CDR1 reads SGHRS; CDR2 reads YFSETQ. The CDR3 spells CASSIGGQGIGELFF. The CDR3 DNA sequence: TGCGCCAGCAGCATCGGGGGACAGGGGATCGGGGAGCTGTTTTTT.

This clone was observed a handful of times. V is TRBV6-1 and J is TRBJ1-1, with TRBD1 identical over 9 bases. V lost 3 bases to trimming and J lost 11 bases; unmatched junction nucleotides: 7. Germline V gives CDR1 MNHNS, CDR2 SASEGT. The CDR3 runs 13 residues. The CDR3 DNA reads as TGTGCCAGCAGTGAGATGGTCGGGACAGGGGCTTTCTTT. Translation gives CASSEMVGTGAFF.

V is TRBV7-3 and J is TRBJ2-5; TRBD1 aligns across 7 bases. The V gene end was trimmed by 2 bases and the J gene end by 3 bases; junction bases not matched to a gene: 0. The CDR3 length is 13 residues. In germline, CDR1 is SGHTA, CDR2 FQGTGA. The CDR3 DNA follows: TGTGCCAGCAGCTTAGACAGGGAAGAGACCCAGTACTTC. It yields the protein CASSLDREETQYF.

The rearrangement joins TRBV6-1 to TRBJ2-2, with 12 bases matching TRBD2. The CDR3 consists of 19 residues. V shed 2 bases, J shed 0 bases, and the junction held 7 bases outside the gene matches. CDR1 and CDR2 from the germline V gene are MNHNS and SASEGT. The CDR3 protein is CASSEFPSGRATNTGELFF. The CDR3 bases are TGTGCCAGCAGTGAATTCCCTAGCGGGAGGGCCACGAACACCGGGGAGCTGTTTTTT.

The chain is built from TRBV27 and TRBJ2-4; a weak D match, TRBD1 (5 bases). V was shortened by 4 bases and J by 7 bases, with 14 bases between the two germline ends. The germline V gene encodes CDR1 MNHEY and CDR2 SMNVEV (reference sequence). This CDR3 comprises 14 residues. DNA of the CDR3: TGTGCCAGCAGTTCGACAGCCGCTGGGAACATTCAGTACTTC. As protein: CASSSTAAGNIQYF.

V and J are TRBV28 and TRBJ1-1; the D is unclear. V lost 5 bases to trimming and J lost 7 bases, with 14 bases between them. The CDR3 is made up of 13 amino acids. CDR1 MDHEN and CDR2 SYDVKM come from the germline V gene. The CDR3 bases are TGTGCCAGCAGTCTCCCGGACGGGAATGAAGCTTTCTTT. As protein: CASSLPDGNEAFF.

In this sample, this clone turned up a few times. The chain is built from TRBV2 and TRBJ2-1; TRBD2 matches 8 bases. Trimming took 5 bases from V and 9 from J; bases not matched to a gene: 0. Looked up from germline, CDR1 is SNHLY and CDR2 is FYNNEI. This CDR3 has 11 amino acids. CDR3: CASSLAGEQFF. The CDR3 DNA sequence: TGTGCCAGCAGTCTAGCGGGTGAGCAGTTCTTC.

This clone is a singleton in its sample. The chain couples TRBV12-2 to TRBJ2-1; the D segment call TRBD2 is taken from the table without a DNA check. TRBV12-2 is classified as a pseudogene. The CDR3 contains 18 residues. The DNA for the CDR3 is TGTGCAAGTCGCTTAGCGCGGGAGGGACTAGCGGGGCACAATGAGCAGTTCTTC. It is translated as CASRLAREGLAGHNEQFF.

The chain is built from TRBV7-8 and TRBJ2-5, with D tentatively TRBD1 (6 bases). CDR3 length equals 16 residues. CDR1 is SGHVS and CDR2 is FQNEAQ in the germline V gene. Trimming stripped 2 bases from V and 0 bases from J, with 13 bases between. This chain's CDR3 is CASSLITGTYQETQYF. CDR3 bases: TGTGCCAGCAGCTTAATCACAGGGACGTACCAAGAGACCCAGTACTTC.

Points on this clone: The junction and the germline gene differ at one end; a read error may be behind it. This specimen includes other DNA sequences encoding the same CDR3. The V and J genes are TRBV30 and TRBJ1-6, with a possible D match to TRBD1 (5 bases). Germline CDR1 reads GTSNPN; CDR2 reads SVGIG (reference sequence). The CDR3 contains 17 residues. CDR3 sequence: CAWTQSLRARRNSPLHF. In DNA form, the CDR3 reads TGTGCCTGGACCCAAAGCCTCAGGGCTCGTAGAAATTCCCCCCTCCACTTT.

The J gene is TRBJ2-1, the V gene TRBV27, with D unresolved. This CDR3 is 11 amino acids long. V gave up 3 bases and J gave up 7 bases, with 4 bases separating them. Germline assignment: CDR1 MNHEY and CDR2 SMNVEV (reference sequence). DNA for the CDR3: TGTGCCAGCAGTTTCTCGAATGAGCAGTTCTTC. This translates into CASSFSNEQFF.

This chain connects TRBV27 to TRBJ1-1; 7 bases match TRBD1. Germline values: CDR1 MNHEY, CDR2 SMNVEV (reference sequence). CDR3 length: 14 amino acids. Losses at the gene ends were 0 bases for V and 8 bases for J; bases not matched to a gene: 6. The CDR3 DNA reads TGTGCCAGCAGTTTATCAGGTGGGACAGTCGAAGCTTTCTTT. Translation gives CASSLSGGTVEAFF.

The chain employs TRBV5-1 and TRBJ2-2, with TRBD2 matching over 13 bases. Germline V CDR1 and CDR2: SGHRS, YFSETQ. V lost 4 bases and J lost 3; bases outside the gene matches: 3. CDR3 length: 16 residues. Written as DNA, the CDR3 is TGCGCCAGCAGCCCGGGACTAGCGGGGTACACCGGGGAGCTGTTTTTT. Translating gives CASSPGLAGYTGELFF.

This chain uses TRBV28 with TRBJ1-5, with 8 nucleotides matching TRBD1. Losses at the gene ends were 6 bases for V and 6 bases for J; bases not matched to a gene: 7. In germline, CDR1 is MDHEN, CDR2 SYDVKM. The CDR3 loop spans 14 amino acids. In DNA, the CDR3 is TGTGCCAGCAGGAGGCAGGGGGCTACTCAGCCCCAGCATTTT. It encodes CASRRQGATQPQHF.

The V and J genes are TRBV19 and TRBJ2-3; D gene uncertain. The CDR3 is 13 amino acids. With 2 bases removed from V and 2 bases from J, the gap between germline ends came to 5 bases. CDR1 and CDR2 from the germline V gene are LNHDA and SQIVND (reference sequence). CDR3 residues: CASSIFSTDTQYF. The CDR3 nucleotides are TGTGCCAGTAGTATATTCTCCACAGATACGCAGTATTTT.

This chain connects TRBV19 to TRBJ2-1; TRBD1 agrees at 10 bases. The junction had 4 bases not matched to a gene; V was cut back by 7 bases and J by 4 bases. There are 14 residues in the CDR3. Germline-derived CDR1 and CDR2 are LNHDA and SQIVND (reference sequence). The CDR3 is CASNRDRGYNEQFF. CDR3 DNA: TGTGCCAGTAACCGGGACAGGGGTTACAATGAGCAGTTCTTC.

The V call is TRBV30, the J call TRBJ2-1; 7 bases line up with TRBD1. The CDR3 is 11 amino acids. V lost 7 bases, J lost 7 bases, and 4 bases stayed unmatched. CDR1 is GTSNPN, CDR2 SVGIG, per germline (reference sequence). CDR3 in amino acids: CAFDRENEQFF. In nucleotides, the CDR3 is TGTGCCTTTGACAGGGAAAATGAGCAGTTCTTC.

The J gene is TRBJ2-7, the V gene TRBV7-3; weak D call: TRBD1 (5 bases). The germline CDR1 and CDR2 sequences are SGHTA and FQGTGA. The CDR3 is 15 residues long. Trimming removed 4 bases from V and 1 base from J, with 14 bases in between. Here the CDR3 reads CASSSDSVRSYEQYF. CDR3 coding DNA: TGTGCCAGCAGCTCCGACAGTGTGAGGTCCTACGAGCAGTACTTC. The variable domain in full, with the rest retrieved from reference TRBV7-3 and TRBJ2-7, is GAGVSQTPSNKVTEKGKYVELRCDPISGHTALYWYRQSLGQGPEFLIYFQGTGAADDSGLPNDRFFAVRPEGSVSTLKIQRTERGDSAVYLCASSSDSVRSYEQYFGPGTRLTVT.